Reported below is one TCR beta chain. Assay: immunoSEQ multiplex PCR; the TCRdb copy retains only in-frame clones and omits some. The sample contains over 200,000 clones, approximately 88% of which appear only once. The V gene's germline CDR1 is MNHEY and CDR2 SMNVEV (reference sequence). V shed 2 bases and J shed 10 bases, with 9 bases lying between them. The CDR3 contains 13 residues. This sample is part of a study of blood T cell repertoires in COVID-19. Sequences were obtained from peripheral blood. The chain carries TRBV27 and TRBJ1-6, with no clear D. The sequence was obtained from a man aged 40-49 years with acute or convalescent COVID-19. The CDR3, as DNA: TGTGCCAGCAGTTTAGTGAGCCGGTCACCCCTCCACTTT. Translating it yields CASSLVSRSPLHF.